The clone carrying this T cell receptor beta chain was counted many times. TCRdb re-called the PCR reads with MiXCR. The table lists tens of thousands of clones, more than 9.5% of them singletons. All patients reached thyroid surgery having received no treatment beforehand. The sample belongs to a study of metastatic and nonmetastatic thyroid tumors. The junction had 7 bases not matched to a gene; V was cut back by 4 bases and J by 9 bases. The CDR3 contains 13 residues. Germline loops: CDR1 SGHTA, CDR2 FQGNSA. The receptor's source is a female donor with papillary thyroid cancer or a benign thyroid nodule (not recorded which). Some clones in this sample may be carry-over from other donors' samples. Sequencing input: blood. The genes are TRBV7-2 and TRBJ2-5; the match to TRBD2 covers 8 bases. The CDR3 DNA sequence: TGTGCCAGCAGCTCGGGGGGGACCGCGGCCCAGTACTTC. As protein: CASSSGGTAAQYF.